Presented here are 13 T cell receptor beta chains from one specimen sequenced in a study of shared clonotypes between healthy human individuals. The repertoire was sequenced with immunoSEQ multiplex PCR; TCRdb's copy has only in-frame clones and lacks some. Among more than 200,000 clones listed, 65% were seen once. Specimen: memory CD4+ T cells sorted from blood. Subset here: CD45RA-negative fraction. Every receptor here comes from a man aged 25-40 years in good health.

CDR3 sequence (DNA): TGTGCCAGCAGCTTAAGGTTCCGTTCCGAGAGTGAAGCTTTCTTT. This encodes CASSLRFRSESEAFF. The V call is TRBV11-3, the J call TRBJ1-1, with unresolved D. CDR3 length: 15 residues. In germline, CDR1 is SGHNT, CDR2 YENEEA. Trimming stripped 2 bases from V and 7 bases from J, with 17 bases between.

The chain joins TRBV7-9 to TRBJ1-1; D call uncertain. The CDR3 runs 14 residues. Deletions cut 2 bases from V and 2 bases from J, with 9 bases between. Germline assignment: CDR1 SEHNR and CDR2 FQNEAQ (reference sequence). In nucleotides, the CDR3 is TGTGCCAGCAGCTTAAGCGTGGTAAACACTGAAGCTTTCTTT. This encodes CASSLSVVNTEAFF.

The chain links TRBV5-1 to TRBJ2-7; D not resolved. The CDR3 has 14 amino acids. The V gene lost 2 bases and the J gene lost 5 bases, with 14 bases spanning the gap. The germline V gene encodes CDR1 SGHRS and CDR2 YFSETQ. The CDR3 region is CASSFGQAVNEQYF. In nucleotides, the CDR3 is TGCGCCAGCAGCTTCGGCCAGGCGGTTAACGAGCAGTACTTC.

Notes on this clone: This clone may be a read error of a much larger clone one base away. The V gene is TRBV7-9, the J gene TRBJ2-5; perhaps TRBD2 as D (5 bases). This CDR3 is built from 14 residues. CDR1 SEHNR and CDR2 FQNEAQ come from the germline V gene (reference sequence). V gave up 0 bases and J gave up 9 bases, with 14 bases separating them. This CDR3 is CASSLALGEEAQYF. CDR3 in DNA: TGTGCCAGCAGCTTAGCGTTGGGCGAGGAGGCCCAGTACTTC. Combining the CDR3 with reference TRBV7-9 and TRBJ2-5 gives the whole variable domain DTGVSQNPRHKITKRGQNVTFRCDPISEHNRLYWYRQTLGQGPEFLTYFQNEAQLEKSRLLSDRFSAERPKGSFSTLEIQRTEQGDSAMYLCASSLALGEEAQYFGPGTRLLVL.

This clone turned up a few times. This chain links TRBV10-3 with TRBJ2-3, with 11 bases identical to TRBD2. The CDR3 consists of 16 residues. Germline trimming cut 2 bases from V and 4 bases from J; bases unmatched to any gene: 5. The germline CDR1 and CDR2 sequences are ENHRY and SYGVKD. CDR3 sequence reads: CAISEQGLAVADTQYF. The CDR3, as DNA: TGTGCCATCAGTGAGCAGGGACTAGCGGTCGCAGATACGCAGTATTTT.

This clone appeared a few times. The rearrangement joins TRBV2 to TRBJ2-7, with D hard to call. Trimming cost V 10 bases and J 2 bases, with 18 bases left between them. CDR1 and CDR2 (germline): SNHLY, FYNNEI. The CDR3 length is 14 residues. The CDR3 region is CATNEGLLTYEQYF. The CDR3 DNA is TGTGCCACCAACGAAGGGTTATTAACCTACGAGCAGTACTTC. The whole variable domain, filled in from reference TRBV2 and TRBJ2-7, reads EPEVTQTPSHQVTQMGQEVILRCVPISNHLYFYWYRQILGQKVEFLVSFYNNEISEKSEIFDDQFSVERPDGSNFTLKIRSTKLEDSAMYFCATNEGLLTYEQYFGPGTRLTVT.

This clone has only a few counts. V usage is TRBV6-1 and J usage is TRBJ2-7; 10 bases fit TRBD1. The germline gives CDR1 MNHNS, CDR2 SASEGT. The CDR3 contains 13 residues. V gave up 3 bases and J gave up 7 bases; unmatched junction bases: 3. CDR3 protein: CASSEGQGIEQYF. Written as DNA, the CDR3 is TGTGCCAGCAGTGAGGGACAGGGGATAGAGCAGTACTTC.

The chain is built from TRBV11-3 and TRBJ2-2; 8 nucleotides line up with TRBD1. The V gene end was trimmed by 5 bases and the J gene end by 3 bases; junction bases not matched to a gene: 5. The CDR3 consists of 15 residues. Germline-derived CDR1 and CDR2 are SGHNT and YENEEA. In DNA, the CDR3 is TGTGCCAGCAGCCTCGGACAGGGAGACACCGGGGAGCTGTTTTTT. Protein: CASSLGQGDTGELFF. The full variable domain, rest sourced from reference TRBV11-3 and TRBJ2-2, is EAGVVQSPRYKIIEKKQPVAFWCNPISGHNTLYWYLQNLGQGPELLIRYENEEAVDDSQLPKDRFSAERLKGVDSTLKIQPAELGDSAVYLCASSLGQGDTGELFFGEGSRLTVL.

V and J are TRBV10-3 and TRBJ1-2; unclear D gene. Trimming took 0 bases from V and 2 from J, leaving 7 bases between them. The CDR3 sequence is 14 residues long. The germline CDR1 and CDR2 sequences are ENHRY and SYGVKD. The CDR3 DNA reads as TGTGCCATCAGTGAGTCGGGAGGGAACTATGGCTACACCTTC. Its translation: CAISESGGNYGYTF.

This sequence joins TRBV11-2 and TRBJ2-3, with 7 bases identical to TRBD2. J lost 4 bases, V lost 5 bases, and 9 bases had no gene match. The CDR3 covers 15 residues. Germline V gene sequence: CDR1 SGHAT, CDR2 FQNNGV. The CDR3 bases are TGTGCCAGCAGCATTAGACTAGCTAGATCAGATACGCAGTATTTT. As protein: CASSIRLARSDTQYF.

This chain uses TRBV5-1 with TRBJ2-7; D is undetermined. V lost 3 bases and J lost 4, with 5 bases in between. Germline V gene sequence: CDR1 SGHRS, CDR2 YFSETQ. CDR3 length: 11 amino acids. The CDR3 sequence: CASSSNYEQYF. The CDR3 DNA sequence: TGCGCCAGCAGCTCCAATTACGAGCAGTACTTC.

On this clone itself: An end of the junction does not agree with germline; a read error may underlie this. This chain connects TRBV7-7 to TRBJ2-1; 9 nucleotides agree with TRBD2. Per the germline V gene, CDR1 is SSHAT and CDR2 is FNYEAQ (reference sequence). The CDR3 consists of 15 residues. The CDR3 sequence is CASSLAGAAYNEQFF. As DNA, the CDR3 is TGTGCTAGCAGCTTAGCGGGAGCGGCGTACAATGAGCAGTTCTTC. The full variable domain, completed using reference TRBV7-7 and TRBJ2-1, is GAGVSQSPRYKVTKRGQDVTLRCDPISSHATLYWYQQALGQGPEFLTYFNYEAQPDKSGLPSDRFSAERPEGSISTLTIQRTEQRDSAMYRCASSLAGAAYNEQFFGPGTRLTVL.

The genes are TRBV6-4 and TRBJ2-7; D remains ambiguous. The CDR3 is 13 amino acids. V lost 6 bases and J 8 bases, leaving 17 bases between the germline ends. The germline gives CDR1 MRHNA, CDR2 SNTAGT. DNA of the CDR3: TGTGCCAGCAGCGCTGACACCTCTACGAAGCAGTACTTC. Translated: CASSADTSTKQYF.